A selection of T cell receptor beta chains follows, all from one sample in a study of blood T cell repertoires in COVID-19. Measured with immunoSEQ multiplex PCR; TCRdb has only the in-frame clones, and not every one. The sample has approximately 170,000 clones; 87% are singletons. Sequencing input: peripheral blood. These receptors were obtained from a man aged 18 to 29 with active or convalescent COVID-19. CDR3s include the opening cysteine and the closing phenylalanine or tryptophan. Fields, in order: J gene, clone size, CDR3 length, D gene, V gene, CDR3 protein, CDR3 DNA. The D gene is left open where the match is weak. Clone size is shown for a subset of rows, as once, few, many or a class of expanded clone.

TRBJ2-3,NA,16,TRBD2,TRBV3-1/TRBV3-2,CASSVEGLAVTDTQYF,TGTGCCAGCAGCGTAGAGGGACTAGCGGTCACAGATACGCAGTATTTT
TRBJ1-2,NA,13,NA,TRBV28,CASSSPANYGYTF,TGTGCCAGCTCGTCCCCAGCTAACTATGGCTACACCTTC
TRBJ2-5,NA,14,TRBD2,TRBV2,CASSDRGGQETQYF,TGTGCCAGCAGTGACCGGGGGGGCCAAGAGACCCAGTACTTC
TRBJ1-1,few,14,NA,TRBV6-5,CASRRRTENTEAFF,TGTGCCAGCAGAAGGAGGACAGAGAACACTGAAGCTTTCTTT
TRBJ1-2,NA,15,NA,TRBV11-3,CASSLRSTGSYGYTF,TGTGCCAGCAGCTTAAGGTCGACGGGTTCCTATGGCTACACCTTC
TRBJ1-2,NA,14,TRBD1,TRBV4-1,CASSQDRRGHGYTF,TGCGCCAGCAGCCAAGATCGCAGGGGGCATGGCTACACCTTC
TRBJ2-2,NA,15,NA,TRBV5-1,CASSFVKGGTGELFF,TGCGCCAGCAGCTTTGTGAAGGGAGGCACCGGGGAGCTGTTTTTT
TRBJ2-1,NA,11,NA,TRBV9,CASSSTREQFF,TGTGCCAGCAGCTCGACGCGGGAGCAGTTCTTC
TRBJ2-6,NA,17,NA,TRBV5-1,CASSFQGIRSGANVLTF,TGCGCCAGCAGCTTTCAGGGGATTCGCTCTGGGGCCAACGTCCTGACTTTC
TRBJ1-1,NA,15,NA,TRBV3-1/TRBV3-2,CASSQGGTHNTEAFF,TGTGCCAGCAGCCAAGGGGGCACCCATAACACTGAAGCTTTCTTT
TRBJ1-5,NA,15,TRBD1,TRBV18,CASSMGQGSNQPQHF,TGTGCCAGCTCGATGGGACAGGGTTCAAATCAGCCCCAGCATTTT
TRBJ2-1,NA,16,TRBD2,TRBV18,CASSPPSGGSYNEQFF,TGTGCCAGCTCACCCCCTAGCGGGGGGAGCTACAATGAGCAGTTCTTC
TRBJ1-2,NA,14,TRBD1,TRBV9,CASSVRGQGAGYTF,TGTGCCAGCAGCGTAAGAGGACAGGGGGCTGGCTACACCTTC
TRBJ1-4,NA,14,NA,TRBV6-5,CASSYQGSNEKLFF,TGTGCCAGCAGTTACCAGGGTTCTAATGAAAAACTGTTTTTT
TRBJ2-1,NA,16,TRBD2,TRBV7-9,CASSLGLRGVYNEQFF,TGTGCCAGCAGCTTAGGGCTACGGGGGGTATACAATGAGCAGTTCTTC
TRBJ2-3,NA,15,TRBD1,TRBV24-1,CATSEGQGGTDTQYF,TGTGCCACCAGTGAGGGACAGGGAGGCACAGATACGCAGTATTTT
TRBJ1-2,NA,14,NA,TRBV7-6,CASSPEMPFYGYTF,TGTGCCAGCAGCCCAGAAATGCCCTTTTACGGCTACACCTTC
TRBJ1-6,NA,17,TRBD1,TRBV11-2,CASSLDRPGGRNSPLHF,TGTGCCAGCAGCTTAGATCGGCCAGGGGGAAGGAATTCACCCCTCCACTTT
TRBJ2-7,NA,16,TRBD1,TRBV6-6,CASTPRDRAIVDEQYF,TGTGCCAGCACGCCCCGGGACAGGGCAATAGTTGACGAGCAGTACTTC
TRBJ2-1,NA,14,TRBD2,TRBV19,CASSATSAYNEQFF,TGTGCCAGTAGTGCTACTAGCGCTTACAATGAGCAGTTCTTC
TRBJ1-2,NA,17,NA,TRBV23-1,CASSQGLRGAHHYGYTF,TGCGCCAGCAGTCAGGGCCTTCGGGGGGCACACCACTATGGCTACACCTTC
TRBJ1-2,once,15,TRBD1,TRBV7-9,CASSLDDRDSYGYTF,TGTGCCAGCAGCTTAGACGACAGGGATTCCTATGGCTACACCTTC
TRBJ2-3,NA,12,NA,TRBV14,CASSASMDTQYF,TGTGCCAGCAGCGCTTCTATGGATACGCAGTATTTT
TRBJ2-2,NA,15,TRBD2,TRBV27,CASRRWTSGTGELFF,TGTGCCAGCAGGAGATGGACTAGCGGCACCGGGGAGCTGTTTTTT
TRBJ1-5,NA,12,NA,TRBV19,CASSMTGQPQHF,TGTGCCAGTAGTATGACTGGTCAGCCCCAGCATTTT
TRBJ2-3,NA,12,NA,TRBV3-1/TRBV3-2,CASSQTGFSQYF,TGTGCCAGCAGCCAAACAGGATTCTCGCAGTATTTT
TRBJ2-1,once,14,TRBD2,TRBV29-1,CSVEASGNYNEQFF,TGCAGCGTTGAGGCTAGCGGTAACTACAATGAGCAGTTCTTC
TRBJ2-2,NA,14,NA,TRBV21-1,CASSRGGNTGELFF,TGTGCCAGCAGCCGTGGAGGGAACACCGGGGAGCTGTTTTTT
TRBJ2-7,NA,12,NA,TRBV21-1,CASSKASPGGYF,TGTGCCAGCAGCAAAGCCTCTCCGGGAGGGTACTTC
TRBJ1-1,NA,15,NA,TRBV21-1,CASSGWDRGCTEAFF,TGTGCCAGCAGCGGATGGGACAGGGGATGCACTGAAGCTTTCTTT
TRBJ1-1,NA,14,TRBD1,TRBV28,CASNTQGLATEAFF,TGTGCCAGCAACACACAGGGGTTGGCCACTGAAGCTTTCTTT
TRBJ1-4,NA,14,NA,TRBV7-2,CASSLRDIGEKLFF,TGTGCCAGCAGCCTCCGGGACATAGGGGAAAAACTGTTTTTT
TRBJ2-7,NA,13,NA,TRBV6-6,CASSPKSTYEQYF,TGTGCCAGCAGTCCCAAGTCTACCTACGAGCAGTACTTC
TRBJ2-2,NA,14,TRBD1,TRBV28,CASSSRGRTGELFF,TGTGCCAGCAGTTCCAGGGGGAGAACCGGGGAGCTGTTTTTT
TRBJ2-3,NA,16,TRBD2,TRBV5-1,CASSPGAGISTDTQYF,TGCGCCAGCAGCCCCGGAGCGGGAATCAGCACAGATACGCAGTATTTT
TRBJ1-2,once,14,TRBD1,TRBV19,CASSLTGANYGYTF,TGTGCCAGTAGTCTGACAGGGGCAAACTATGGCTACACCTTC
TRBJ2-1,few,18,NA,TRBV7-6,CASSSTGGRVGGNNEQFF,TGTGCCAGCAGCTCGACGGGCGGTCGAGTGGGAGGTAACAATGAGCAGTTCTTC
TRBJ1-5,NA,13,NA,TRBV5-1,CASSEGGKQPQHF,TGCGCCAGCAGCGAGGGTGGAAAACAGCCCCAGCATTTT
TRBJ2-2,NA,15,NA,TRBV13,CASSLGGSGTGELFF,TGTGCCAGCAGCTTAGGGGGGAGTGGCACCGGGGAGCTGTTTTTT
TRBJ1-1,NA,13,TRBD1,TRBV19,CASSMTGGTEAFF,TGTGCCAGTAGTATGACAGGGGGCACTGAAGCTTTCTTT
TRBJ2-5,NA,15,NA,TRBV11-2,CASSPYPRTTETQYF,TGTGCCAGCAGCCCCTACCCCCGAACCACGGAGACCCAGTACTTC
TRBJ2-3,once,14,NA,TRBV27,CASSDGWAGGTQYF,TGTGCCAGCAGCGATGGGTGGGCCGGAGGTACGCAGTATTTT
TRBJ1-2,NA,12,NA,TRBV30,CAWSQDSYGYTF,TGTGCCTGGAGCCAGGACAGCTATGGCTACACCTTC
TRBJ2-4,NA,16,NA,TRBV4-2,CASSQDGGEAKNIQYF,TGTGCCAGCAGCCAAGATGGCGGGGAAGCCAAAAACATTCAGTACTTC
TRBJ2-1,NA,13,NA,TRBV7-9,CASSQDGLNEQFF,TGTGCCAGCAGTCAGGACGGACTCAATGAGCAGTTCTTC
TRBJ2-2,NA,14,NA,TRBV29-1,CSVEGRSNTGELFF,TGCAGCGTTGAGGGCAGGTCTAACACCGGGGAGCTGTTTTTT
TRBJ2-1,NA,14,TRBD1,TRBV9,CASSVVGQGGEQFF,TGTGCCAGCAGCGTAGTTGGACAGGGTGGTGAGCAGTTCTTC
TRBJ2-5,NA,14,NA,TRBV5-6,CASSLRLVQETQYF,TGTGCCAGCAGCTTGCGTCTGGTCCAGGAGACCCAGTACTTC
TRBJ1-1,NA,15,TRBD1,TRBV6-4,CASSVVPGQGAIAFF,TGTGCCAGCAGTGTCGTCCCGGGACAGGGGGCGATAGCTTTCTTT
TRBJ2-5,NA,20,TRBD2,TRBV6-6,CASSLESQLGTSGGAETQYF,TGTGCCAGCAGTCTCGAATCCCAACTTGGGACTAGCGGGGGAGCAGAGACCCAGTACTTC
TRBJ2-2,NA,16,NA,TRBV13,CASSSLRSGGTGELFF,TGTGCCAGCAGCTCCCTTAGATCCGGGGGCACCGGGGAGCTGTTTTTT
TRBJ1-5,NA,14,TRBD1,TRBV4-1,CASSQDPGQARAYF,TGCGCCAGCAGCCAAGATCCCGGACAGGCTCGAGCCTATTTT
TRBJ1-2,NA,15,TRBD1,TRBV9,CASSTRTGTNYGYTF,TGTGCCAGCAGCACCCGGACAGGGACTAACTATGGCTACACCTTC
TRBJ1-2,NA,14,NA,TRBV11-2,CASSLGGPNYGYTF,TGTGCCAGCAGCTTAGGGGGCCCTAACTATGGCTACACCTTC
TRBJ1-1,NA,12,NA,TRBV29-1,CSVQPGNTEAFF,TGCAGCGTCCAACCGGGGAACACTGAAGCTTTCTTT
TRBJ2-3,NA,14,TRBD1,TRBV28,CASSRGGRTDTQYF,TGTGCCAGCAGCCGAGGGGGCCGCACAGATACGCAGTATTTT
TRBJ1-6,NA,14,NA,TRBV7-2,CASSLAVTVSPLHF,TGTGCCAGCAGCTTAGCGGTGACAGTCTCACCCCTCCACTTT
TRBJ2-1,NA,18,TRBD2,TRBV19,CASSIRAGGRPANNEQFF,TGTGCCAGTAGTATTCGAGCGGGAGGCCGACCGGCCAACAATGAGCAGTTCTTC